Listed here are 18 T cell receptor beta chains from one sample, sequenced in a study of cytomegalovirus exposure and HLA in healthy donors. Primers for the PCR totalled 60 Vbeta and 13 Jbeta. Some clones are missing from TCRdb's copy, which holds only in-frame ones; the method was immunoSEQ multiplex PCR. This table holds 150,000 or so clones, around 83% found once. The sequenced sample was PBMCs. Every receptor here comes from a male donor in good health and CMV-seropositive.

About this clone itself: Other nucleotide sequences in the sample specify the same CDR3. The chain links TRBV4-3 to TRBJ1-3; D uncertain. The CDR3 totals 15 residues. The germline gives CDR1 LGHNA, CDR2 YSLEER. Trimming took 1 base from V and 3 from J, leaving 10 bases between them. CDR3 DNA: TGCGCCAGCAGCCAAGGTAGGGAGGGTGGAAACACCATATATTTT. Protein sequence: CASSQGREGGNTIYF.

This CDR3 reads CASQASYEQYF. The DNA of the CDR3 is TGTGCCAGCCAAGCGTCCTACGAGCAGTACTTC. The rearrangement links TRBV28 to TRBJ2-7; no clear D. V was shortened by 8 bases and J by 1 base, with 6 bases between the two germline ends. There are 11 residues in the CDR3. Germline CDR1 and CDR2: MDHEN and SYDVKM.

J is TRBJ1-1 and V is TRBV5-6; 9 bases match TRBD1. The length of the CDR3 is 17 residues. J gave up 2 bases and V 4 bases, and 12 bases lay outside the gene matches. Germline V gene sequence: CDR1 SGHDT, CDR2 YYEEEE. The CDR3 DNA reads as TGTGCCAGCAGCAAAATCCGGGACAGGGTAATCAACACTGAAGCTTTCTTT. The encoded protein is CASSKIRDRVINTEAFF. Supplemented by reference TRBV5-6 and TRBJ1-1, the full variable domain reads DAGVTQSPTHLIKTRGQQVTLRCSPKSGHDTVSWYQQALGQGPQFIFQYYEEEERQRGNFPDRFSGHQFPNYSSELNVNALLLGDSALYLCASSKIRDRVINTEAFFGQGTRLTVV.

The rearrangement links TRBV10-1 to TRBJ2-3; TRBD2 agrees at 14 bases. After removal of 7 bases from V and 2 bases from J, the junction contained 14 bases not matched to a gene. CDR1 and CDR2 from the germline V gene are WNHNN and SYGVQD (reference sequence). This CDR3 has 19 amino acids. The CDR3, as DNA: TGCGCCAGCACTTCGGGACTAGCGGGAGATACGGCAGTCACAGATACGCAGTATTTT. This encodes CASTSGLAGDTAVTDTQYF.

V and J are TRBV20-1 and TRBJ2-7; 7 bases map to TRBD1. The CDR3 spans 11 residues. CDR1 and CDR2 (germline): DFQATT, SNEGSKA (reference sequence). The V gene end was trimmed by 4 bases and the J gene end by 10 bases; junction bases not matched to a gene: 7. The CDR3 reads CSAKHWDRQYF. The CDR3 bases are TGCAGTGCTAAGCACTGGGACAGACAGTACTTC.

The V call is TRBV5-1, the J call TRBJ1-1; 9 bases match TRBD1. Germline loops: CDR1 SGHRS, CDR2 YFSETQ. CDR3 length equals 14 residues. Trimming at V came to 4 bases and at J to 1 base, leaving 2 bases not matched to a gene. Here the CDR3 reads CASSRGQGNTEAFF. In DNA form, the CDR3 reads TGCGCCAGCAGCCGGGGACAGGGGAACACTGAAGCTTTCTTT. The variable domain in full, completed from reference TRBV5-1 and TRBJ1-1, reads KAGVTQTPRYLIKTRGQQVTLSCSPISGHRSVSWYQQTPGQGLQFLFEYFSETQRNKGNFPGRFSGRQFSNSRSEMNVSTLELGDSALYLCASSRGQGNTEAFFGQGTRLTVV.

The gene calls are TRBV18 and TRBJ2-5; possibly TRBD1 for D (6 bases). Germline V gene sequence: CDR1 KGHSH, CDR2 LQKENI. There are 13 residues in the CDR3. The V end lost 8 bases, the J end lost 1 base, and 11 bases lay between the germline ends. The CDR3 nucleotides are TGTGCCAGCAACGGGGACATCCAAGAGACCCAGTACTTC. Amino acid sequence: CASNGDIQETQYF.

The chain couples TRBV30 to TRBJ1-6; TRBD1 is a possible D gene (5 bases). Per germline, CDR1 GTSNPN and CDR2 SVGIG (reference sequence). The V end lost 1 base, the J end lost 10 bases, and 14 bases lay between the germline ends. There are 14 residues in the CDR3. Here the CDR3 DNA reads TGTGCCTGGAGTGCTCGATCAGGGTACTCACCCCTCCACTTT. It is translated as CAWSARSGYSPLHF.

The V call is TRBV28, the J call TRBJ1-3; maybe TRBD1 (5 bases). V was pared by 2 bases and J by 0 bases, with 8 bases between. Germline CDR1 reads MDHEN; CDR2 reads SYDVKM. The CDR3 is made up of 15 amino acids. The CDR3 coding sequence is TGTGCCAGCAGTTTACCGGACAACTCTGGAAACACCATATATTTT. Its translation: CASSLPDNSGNTIYF.

CDR3 amino acids: CASSLGLGRGASTDTQYF. As DNA, the CDR3 is TGTGCCAGCAGCTTGGGGTTGGGGCGGGGCGCTAGCACAGATACGCAGTATTTT. This chain connects TRBV5-4 to TRBJ2-3, with a tentative D call TRBD2 (6 bases). The germline CDR1 and CDR2 sequences are SGHNT and YYREEE (reference sequence). The germline V and J ends were trimmed by 0 bases and 0 bases, with 17 bases remaining between them. CDR3 length equals 18 residues.

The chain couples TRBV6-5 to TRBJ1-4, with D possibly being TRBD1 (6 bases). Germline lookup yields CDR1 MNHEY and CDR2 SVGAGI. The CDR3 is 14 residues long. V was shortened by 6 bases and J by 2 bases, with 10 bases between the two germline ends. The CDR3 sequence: CASSEGGTNEKLFF. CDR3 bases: TGTGCCAGCAGCGAGGGGGGGACTAATGAAAAACTGTTTTTT.

The CDR3 nucleotides are TGTGCCAGCAGCTTAGCGGGGGCTCAATCTGGGGCCAACGTCCTGACTTTC. Its protein is CASSLAGAQSGANVLTF. The chain joins TRBV7-2 to TRBJ2-6; perhaps TRBD1 as D (6 bases). The CDR3 spans 17 residues. Trimming cost V 0 bases and J 1 base, with 10 bases left between them. Germline V gene data show CDR1 as SGHTA and CDR2 as FQGNSA. Full variable domain (missing parts from reference TRBV7-2 and TRBJ2-6): GAGVSQSPSNKVTEKGKDVELRCDPISGHTALYWYRQSLGQGLEFLIYFQGNSAPDKSGLPSDRFSAERTGGSVSTLTIQRTQQEDSAVYLCASSLAGAQSGANVLTFGAGSRLTVL.

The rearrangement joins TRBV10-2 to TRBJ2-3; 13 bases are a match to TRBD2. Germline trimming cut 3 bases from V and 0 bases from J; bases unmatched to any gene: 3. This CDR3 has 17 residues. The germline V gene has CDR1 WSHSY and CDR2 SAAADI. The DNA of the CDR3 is TGCGCCAGCAGTGATGGGACTAGCGGGGTTAGCACAGATACGCAGTATTTT. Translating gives CASSDGTSGVSTDTQYF.

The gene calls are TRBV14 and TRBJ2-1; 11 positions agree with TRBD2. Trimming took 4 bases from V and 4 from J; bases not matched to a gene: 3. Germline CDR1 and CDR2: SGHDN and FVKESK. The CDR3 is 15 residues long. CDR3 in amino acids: CASSRGTSGYNEQFF. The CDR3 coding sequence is TGTGCCAGCAGCCGGGGGACTAGCGGTTACAATGAGCAGTTCTTC. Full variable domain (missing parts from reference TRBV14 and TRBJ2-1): EAGVTQFPSHSVIEKGQTVTLRCDPISGHDNLYWYRRVMGKEIKFLLHFVKESKQDESGMPNNRFLAERTGGTYSTLKVQPAELEDSGVYFCASSRGTSGYNEQFFGPGTRLTVL.

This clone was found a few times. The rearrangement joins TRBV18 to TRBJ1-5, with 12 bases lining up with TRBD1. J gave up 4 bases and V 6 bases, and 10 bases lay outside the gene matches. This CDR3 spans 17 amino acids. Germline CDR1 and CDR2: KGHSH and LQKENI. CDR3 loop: CASSPGTGGAGNQPQHF. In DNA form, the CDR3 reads TGTGCCAGCTCCCCCGGGACAGGGGGCGCGGGGAATCAGCCCCAGCATTTT. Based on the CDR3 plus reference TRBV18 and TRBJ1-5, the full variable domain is NAGVMQNPRHLVRRRGQEARLRCSPMKGHSHVYWYRQLPEEGLKFMVYLQKENIIDESGMPKERFSAEFPKEGPSILRIQQVVRGDSAAYFCASSPGTGGAGNQPQHFGDGTRLSIL.

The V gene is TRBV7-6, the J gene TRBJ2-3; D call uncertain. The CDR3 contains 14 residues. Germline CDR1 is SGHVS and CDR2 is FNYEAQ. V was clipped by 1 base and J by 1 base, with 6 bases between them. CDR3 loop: CASSLVSGTDTQYF. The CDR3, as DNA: TGTGCCAGCAGCTTAGTTAGTGGCACAGATACGCAGTATTTT.

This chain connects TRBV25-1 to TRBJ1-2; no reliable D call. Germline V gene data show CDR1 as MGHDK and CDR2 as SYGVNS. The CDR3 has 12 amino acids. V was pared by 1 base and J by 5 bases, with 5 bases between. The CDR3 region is CASSEWPYGYTF. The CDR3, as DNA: TGTGCCAGCAGTGAATGGCCTTATGGCTACACCTTC.

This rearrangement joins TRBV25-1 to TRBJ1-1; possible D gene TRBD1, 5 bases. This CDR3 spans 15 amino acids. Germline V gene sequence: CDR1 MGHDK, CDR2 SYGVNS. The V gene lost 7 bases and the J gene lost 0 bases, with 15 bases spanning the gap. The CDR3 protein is CASTGGRLMNTEAFF. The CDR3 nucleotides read TGTGCCAGCACCGGGGGACGTCTCATGAACACTGAAGCTTTCTTT.